These T cell receptor beta chains were read from a single sample in a study of T-cell reconstitution after alpha-beta-depleted transplantation in children. TCRdb called the PCR reads again in MiXCR, with one record for every CDR3 protein. The table lists 780,000 or so distinct CDR3 sequences, under 20% of them singletons. The sequences come from PBMCs, mostly from graft donor cells, collected 360 days after TCRalphabeta/CD19-depleted stem cell transplant. These receptors came from a male patient between 10 and 17 years old who had a stem cell transplant for acute lymphoblastic leukemia, so the T cells may come from the graft donor. Both conserved end residues are part of each CDR3. A D gene is named only where the DNA matches it firmly. Where a row states a size, it is once, few, many or the class of an expanded clone; other rows omit it.

DNA | CDR3 | D | J | size | V
TGTGCCAGCAGTTACCTACAGGGGTCTGAAGCTTTCTTT | CASSYLQGSEAFF | TRBD1 | TRBJ1-1 | . | TRBV6-5
TGTGCCAGCAGTTACTCGAAGAATCAGCCCCAGCATTTT | CASSYSKNQPQHF | . | TRBJ1-5 | few | TRBV6-5
TGTGCTAGTGGTTCCCCTAACACCGGTCTGGAGACCCAGTACTTC | CASGSPNTGLETQYF | . | TRBJ2-5 | many | TRBV12-5
TGCAGTGCTAGAGGGTCCTTCACAGATACGCAGTATTTT | CSARGSFTDTQYF | . | TRBJ2-3 | few | TRBV20-1
TGTGCCAGCAGCTTAACGGCCTATGAGCAGTTCTTC | CASSLTAYEQFF | . | TRBJ2-1 | . | TRBV7-9
TGCGCCAGCAGCACCGGGACAGGGGGACAAGAGACCCAGTACTTC | CASSTGTGGQETQYF | TRBD1 | TRBJ2-5 | few | TRBV5-1
TGTGCCAGCAGCCCACTTTCACTGGGGAATGAGCAGTTCTTC | CASSPLSLGNEQFF | . | TRBJ2-1 | . | TRBV3-1
TGTGCCAGCAGTTACCGAGGGGGTCCTAGTTCCCACGAGCAGTACTTC | CASSYRGGPSSHEQYF | . | TRBJ2-7 | once | TRBV6-5
TGTGCCAGCAGCCCGACCCTTTCGATACGTAATTCACCCCTCCACTTT | CASSPTLSIRNSPLHF | . | TRBJ1-6 | few | TRBV11-3
TGTGCCAGCAGTGACCGGGACAGTCTGTACGAGCAGTACTTC | CASSDRDSLYEQYF | TRBD1 | TRBJ2-7 | . | TRBV12-3/TRBV12-4
TGTGCCAGCAGCCAGAGAGAGAGGGGTGGCTACGAGCAGTACTTC | CASSQRERGGYEQYF | . | TRBJ2-7 | few | TRBV11-2
TGCAGCGTTGAAGGGAGCCCTTACAATGAGCAGTTCTTC | CSVEGSPYNEQFF | . | TRBJ2-1 | . | TRBV29-1
TGTGCCAGCAGGCCTACAGGCCCCGGGGAGCTGTTTTTT | CASRPTGPGELFF | . | TRBJ2-2 | . | TRBV12-3/TRBV12-4
TGTGCCAGCGGAACAGGGAGGTTAGATACGCAGTATTTT | CASGTGRLDTQYF | . | TRBJ2-3 | few | TRBV27
TGCGCCAGCAGCACCGGACTAGCGGGAGGCGATGAGCAGTTCTTC | CASSTGLAGGDEQFF | TRBD2 | TRBJ2-1 | many | TRBV5-1
TGCAGTGCTAGTGGGACTAGCTTGGCTGAGCAGTTCTTC | CSASGTSLAEQFF | TRBD2 | TRBJ2-1 | few | TRBV20-1
TGTGCCAGCAGCTTGGAGCTATCGCAGACCCAGTACTTC | CASSLELSQTQYF | . | TRBJ2-5 | . | TRBV7-3
TGTGCCACCAGTGATCCTGCGGGAGGGTCGACTTTCTTT | CATSDPAGGSTFF | . | TRBJ1-1 | few | TRBV24-1
TGTGCCAGCAGCCCGGACAGGGGAGAGGACACCGGGGAGCTGTTTTTT | CASSPDRGEDTGELFF | TRBD1 | TRBJ2-2 | . | TRBV7-6
TGCAGCGTTGAAACAGGGTGGAAAGAGACCCAGTACTTC | CSVETGWKETQYF | . | TRBJ2-5 | . | TRBV29-1
TGCGCCAGCAGTCCCCGGGGGTGGGACACAAATACGCAGTATTTT | CASSPRGWDTNTQYF | . | TRBJ2-3 | . | TRBV5-1
TGTGCCAGCAGTGGGGTGAGCTCCTACGAGCAGTACTTC | CASSGVSSYEQYF | . | TRBJ2-7 | many | TRBV5-4
TGTGCCAGCAGGGGGGTCGTCTACAATGAGCAGTTCTTC | CASRGVVYNEQFF | . | TRBJ2-1 | few | TRBV2
TGTGCCAGCAGCAGAACAGGGCAAGCTTTCTTT | CASSRTGQAFF | . | TRBJ1-1 | many | TRBV5-4
TGTGCCAGCAGCCACGGGGGACCTACCTACGAGCAGTACTTC | CASSHGGPTYEQYF | . | TRBJ2-7 | few | TRBV3-1